Below are 6 T cell receptor beta chains sequenced from a single sample in a study of technical replicates of blood from several donors. Produced via immunoSEQ multiplex PCR; TCRdb's table is partial and in-frame only. The table shows about 83,000 clones, with over 85% occurring only once. The specimen sequenced was T cells isolated from PBMCs. Receptors were obtained from a human donor in good health.

In this sample, this clone turned up once. The CDR3 is CASSQSEAGTGGGETQYF. DNA for the CDR3: TGCGCCAGCAGTCAATCTGAAGCCGGGACAGGGGGAGGAGAGACCCAGTACTTC. The chain joins TRBV23-1 to TRBJ2-5; the match to TRBD1 covers 11 bases. TRBV23-1 is treated as an ORF (open reading frame) with a function not yet certain. The CDR3 sequence is 18 residues long. J gave up 4 bases and V 0 bases, and 10 bases lay outside the gene matches.

The rearrangement links TRBV19 to TRBJ2-3; 15 bases are shared with TRBD2. CDR1 and CDR2 from the germline V gene are LNHDA and SQIVND (reference sequence). Trimming removed 7 bases from V and 6 bases from J; junction bases left unmatched: 8. This CDR3 contains 16 residues. CDR3 amino acids: CASNSAGTSGRDTQYF. The CDR3 bases are TGTGCCAGTAACTCCGCCGGGACTAGCGGGAGGGATACGCAGTATTTT.

The rearrangement uses TRBV9 and TRBJ1-2; tentative D call: TRBD1 (5 bases). The CDR3 loop spans 13 amino acids. V lost 3 bases, J lost 5 bases, and 11 bases lay in between. Germline CDR1 reads SGDLS; CDR2 reads YYNGEE. CDR3 region: CASSAPQGYGYTF. The CDR3 DNA reads TGTGCCAGCAGCGCCCCCCAGGGATATGGCTACACCTTC.

A single count supports this clone. V gene TRBV7-6 combines with J gene TRBJ2-7; TRBD1 matches 7 bases. V lost 0 bases to trimming and J lost 6 bases; unmatched junction nucleotides: 5. The CDR3 is 14 residues long. Germline CDR1 reads SGHVS; CDR2 reads FNYEAQ. In DNA, the CDR3 is TGTGCCAGCAGCTTAGCGGGACAGTGGGGCGAGCAGTACTTC. As protein: CASSLAGQWGEQYF.

The rearrangement joins TRBV5-6 to TRBJ1-3; D is possibly TRBD1 (6 bases). Looked up from germline, CDR1 is SGHDT and CDR2 is YYEEEE. Trimming shortened V by 4 bases and J by 5 bases, and 16 bases separated the two germline ends. CDR3 length equals 15 residues. DNA for the CDR3: TGTGCCAGCAGCCCAGGACAGCTTGACAGAAACACCATATATTTT. Its protein product is CASSPGQLDRNTIYF.

The V call is TRBV11-2, the J call TRBJ2-1; 9 bases agree with TRBD2. CDR3 length: 16 residues. J gave up 7 bases and V 2 bases, and 9 bases lay outside the gene matches. Germline CDR1 is SGHAT and CDR2 is FQNNGV. The CDR3 spells CASSLFLAGGTNEQFF. The CDR3 coding sequence is TGTGCCAGCAGCTTATTTCTGGCGGGAGGGACGAATGAGCAGTTCTTC.